This TCR beta chain stems from a study of T cell changes during pregnancy in multiple sclerosis. Repertoires were generated with immunoSEQ multiplex PCR, while TCRdb's copy carries only in-frame clones and drops some. The table includes approximately 49,000 clones, around 91% detected once. The length of the CDR3 is 13 residues. Trimming stripped 4 bases from V and 5 bases from J, with 9 bases between. The germline V gene has CDR1 SGHTA and CDR2 FQGNSA. The sample consisted of peripheral blood, taken after pregnancy. The gene calls are TRBV7-2 and TRBJ2-1; D not resolved. The TCR originated in a female donor in good health, enrolled as a control in a pregnancy study. The CDR3 region has the DNA TGTGCCAGCAGCTGGAGCAGCCACAATGAGCAGTTCTTC. Amino acid sequence: CASSWSSHNEQFF.